The 19 T cell receptor beta chains in this list originate from one sample, sequenced in a study of blood T cell repertoires in COVID-19. Using immunoSEQ multiplex PCR, the repertoire was profiled, and TCRdb retains in-frame clones only, with some absent. The sample records 190,000 or so clones, 75% to 90% being singletons. The specimen sequenced was PBMCs or T cells enriched from blood (not recorded which). All receptors come from a woman aged 25 to 39 who had recovered from COVID-19.

This sequence joins TRBV15 and TRBJ2-7; a weak D match, TRBD1 (6 bases). The germline CDR1 and CDR2 sequences are LNHNV and YYDKDF (reference sequence). The CDR3 spans 14 residues. Between the trimmed V and J ends, which lost 2 bases and 0 bases, there was a span of 8 bases. Here the CDR3 DNA reads TGTGCCACCAGCAGACAGGGGAGCTCCTACGAGCAGTACTTC. Residues: CATSRQGSSYEQYF.

The V gene is TRBV28, the J gene TRBJ1-3; D is unclear. Deletions cut 6 bases from V and 0 bases from J, with 15 bases between. This CDR3 has 16 amino acids. Germline V gives CDR1 MDHEN, CDR2 SYDVKM. The CDR3 bases are TGTGCCAGCAGCCTCCCCCGAGGCAGCTCTGGAAACACCATATATTTT. Its protein product is CASSLPRGSSGNTIYF.

The genes are TRBV5-4 and TRBJ2-3, with TRBD2 matching 7 bases. Per germline, CDR1 SGHNT and CDR2 YYREEE (reference sequence). The CDR3 is made up of 14 amino acids. Trimming took 3 bases from V and 5 from J; bases not matched to a gene: 6. The CDR3 sequence: CASSYWTGGDTQYF. The CDR3 DNA sequence: TGTGCCAGCAGCTACTGGACGGGAGGAGATACGCAGTATTTT.

This chain connects TRBV18 to TRBJ1-1, with TRBD1 matching 7 bases. The CDR3 sequence is 14 residues long. Trimming cost V 6 bases and J 2 bases; bases outside gene matches: 6. Germline assignment: CDR1 KGHSH and CDR2 LQKENI. CDR3 bases: TGTGCCAGCTCCCCTGGACAGGATAACACTGAAGCTTTCTTT. Protein sequence: CASSPGQDNTEAFF.

The chain links TRBV2 to TRBJ1-2; no definite D call. The length of the CDR3 is 12 residues. Germline CDR1 SNHLY, CDR2 FYNNEI. Trimming cost V 6 bases and J 4 bases, with 9 bases left between them. CDR3 bases: TGTGCCAGCAGCCCCACGAGCTATGGCTACACCTTC. This translates into CASSPTSYGYTF.

In DNA, the CDR3 is TGTGCCAGCAGTGATCCAGACAGGGCCACTGAAGCTTTCTTT. It translates to CASSDPDRATEAFF. The chain is built from TRBV25-1 and TRBJ1-1, with 7 bases lining up with TRBD1. Germline CDR1 reads MGHDK; CDR2 reads SYGVNS. The CDR3 totals 14 residues. V gave up 3 bases and J gave up 4 bases; unmatched junction bases: 5.

The sample holds one count of this clone. The CDR3 DNA reads as TGTGCCAGCAGCTTGACAGGGGGCGCGGGAGGCTACACCTTC. The encoded protein is CASSLTGGAGGYTF. The chain employs TRBV7-9 and TRBJ1-2; 10 bases match TRBD1. Per the germline V gene, CDR1 is SEHNR and CDR2 is FQNEAQ (reference sequence). The J segment lost 8 bases and the V segment lost 3 bases, leaving 6 bases of the junction unmatched. CDR3 length equals 14 residues. The full variable domain, rest sourced from reference TRBV7-9 and TRBJ1-2, is DTGVSQNPRHKITKRGQNVTFRCDPISEHNRLYWYRQTLGQGPEFLTYFQNEAQLEKSRLLSDRFSAERPKGSFSTLEIQRTEQGDSAMYLCASSLTGGAGGYTFGSGTRLTVV.

The chain employs TRBV18 and TRBJ2-5, with a tentative D call TRBD2 (6 bases). This CDR3 contains 15 residues. V lost 3 bases and J lost 5, with 16 bases in between. Germline loops: CDR1 KGHSH, CDR2 LQKENI. The CDR3 nucleotides read TGTGCCAGCTCACCCTTTAGGCGGGACGGGGAGACCCAGTACTTC. Encoded protein: CASSPFRRDGETQYF.

This chain links TRBV6-2 or TRBV6-3 with TRBJ2-7, with 10 bases matching TRBD2. V lost 0 bases and J lost 7; bases outside the gene matches: 12. The length of the CDR3 is 17 residues. Germline V gene lookup returns CDR1 MNHEY and CDR2 SVGEGT. CDR3 sequence reads: CASSYSEGSGGADEQYF. CDR3 nucleotide sequence: TGTGCCAGCAGTTACTCCGAAGGGAGCGGGGGGGCCGATGAGCAGTACTTC.

The chain joins TRBV7-9 to TRBJ2-1; 9 bases agree with TRBD2. The length of the CDR3 is 16 residues. The junction had 12 bases not matched to a gene; V was cut back by 3 bases and J by 9 bases. Per germline, CDR1 SEHNR and CDR2 FQNEAQ (reference sequence). The CDR3 DNA sequence: TGTGCCAGCAGCTTCTTAGCGGGGGTTGTGTCAAGTGAGCAGTTCTTC. The encoded protein is CASSFLAGVVSSEQFF.

This clone has more than one count but fewer than ten. Here the CDR3 DNA reads TGTGCCAGCAGCTTAGCGGCGTTCGGCGGGAGGGGGAGAAACGAGCAGTACTTC. Its translation: CASSLAAFGGRGRNEQYF. The chain couples TRBV13 to TRBJ2-7; TRBD2 matches 9 bases. V lost 1 base to trimming and J lost 5 bases; unmatched junction nucleotides: 15. The CDR3 is 18 residues long. Germline values: CDR1 PRHDT, CDR2 FYEKMQ (reference sequence).

The chain carries TRBV6-5 and TRBJ2-1, with D possibly being TRBD2 (6 bases). V was clipped by 6 bases and J by 3 bases, with 12 bases between them. CDR3 length equals 14 residues. CDR1 is MNHEY and CDR2 is SVGAGI in the germline V gene. For the CDR3, the DNA is TGTGCCAGCAGCAAGTGGGGAGGCTACAATGAGCAGTTCTTC. Amino acids: CASSKWGGYNEQFF.

This chain links TRBV5-5 with TRBJ1-5; D possibly corresponds to TRBD1 (5 bases). Trimming cost V 4 bases and J 0 bases, with 11 bases left between them. This CDR3 spans 15 amino acids. Germline loops: CDR1 SGHKS, CDR2 YYEKEE (reference sequence). The CDR3 spells CASSRKGYSNQPQHF. CDR3 DNA: TGTGCCAGCAGCCGGAAGGGGTATAGCAATCAGCCCCAGCATTTT.

This clone was detected only once. The V and J genes are TRBV29-1 and TRBJ1-1; D is unresolved. Germline CDR1 and CDR2: SQVTM and ANQGSEA. V gave up 7 bases and J gave up 5 bases, with 14 bases separating them. This CDR3 contains 12 residues. The CDR3 is CSGGPPRTEAFF. CDR3 in DNA: TGCAGCGGTGGTCCCCCGAGGACTGAAGCTTTCTTT.

This chain joins TRBV5-1 and TRBJ2-5; D perhaps matches TRBD2 (6 bases). Germline-derived CDR1 and CDR2 are SGHRS and YFSETQ. CDR3 length equals 15 residues. Trimming stripped 4 bases from V and 3 bases from J, with 16 bases between. The CDR3 region has the DNA TGCGCCAGCAGCCCGGGGGACGCTACGGAAGAGACCCAGTACTTC. Protein product: CASSPGDATEETQYF. Drawing the rest from reference TRBV5-1 and TRBJ2-5, the complete variable domain is KAGVTQTPRYLIKTRGQQVTLSCSPISGHRSVSWYQQTPGQGLQFLFEYFSETQRNKGNFPGRFSGRQFSNSRSEMNVSTLELGDSALYLCASSPGDATEETQYFGPGTRLLVL.

The chain is built from TRBV12-5 and TRBJ2-7; TRBD2 matches 12 bases. From germline, CDR1 is LGHNT and CDR2 FRNRAP. The CDR3 is 14 residues long. Losses at the gene ends were 6 bases for V and 10 bases for J; bases not matched to a gene: 10. This chain's CDR3 is CASGPRLAGAPQYF. CDR3 coding DNA: TGTGCTAGTGGCCCCCGACTAGCGGGAGCGCCCCAGTACTTC.

The rearrangement uses TRBV4-3 and TRBJ2-1, with a weak D call TRBD1 (6 bases). Germline values: CDR1 LGHNA, CDR2 YSLEER. CDR3 length: 14 amino acids. V was pared by 1 base and J by 6 bases, with 10 bases between. The CDR3 coding sequence is TGCGCCAGCAGCCAAGGGGGGCCCTCCAATGAGCAGTTCTTC. It specifies CASSQGGPSNEQFF.

The chain links TRBV28 to TRBJ2-1, with D perhaps matching TRBD1 (5 bases). This CDR3 has 16 residues. Deletions cut 5 bases from V and 0 bases from J, with 14 bases between. In germline, CDR1 is MDHEN, CDR2 SYDVKM. CDR3 in amino acids: CASSPIRGSSYNEQFF. In DNA form, the CDR3 reads TGTGCCAGCAGTCCCATAAGGGGTAGCTCCTACAATGAGCAGTTCTTC.

The CDR3 DNA reads TGTGCCAGTACCGAGCGGGGGGGGACCACCGGGGAGCTGTTTTTT. It yields the protein CASTERGGTTGELFF. V usage is TRBV19 and J usage is TRBJ2-2; 10 positions agree with TRBD2. The CDR3 is made up of 15 amino acids. The trim removed 7 bases at V and 4 bases at J, leaving 6 bases unmatched. Per the germline V gene, CDR1 is LNHDA and CDR2 is SQIVND (reference sequence).